The following is a TCR beta chain sequence with its context. As processed by the authors: Amplified reference gene primers provided the basis for estimating nucleated cell counts. The data were produced by immunoSEQ multiplex PCR, yet TCRdb's version contains in-frame clones alone and is incomplete. Clonal size and the V and J genes are those of that table, whereas D and trimming came from the DNA. The sample records around 160,000 clones, over 80% being singletons. Germline CDR1 MNHEY, CDR2 SMNVEV (reference sequence). The V gene end was trimmed by 4 bases and the J gene end by 5 bases; junction bases not matched to a gene: 11. The CDR3 has 17 residues. The sample originates from a study of blood T cell repertoires in COVID-19. The overall study: From the United States, Italy and Spain came samples of acute and convalescent COVID-19. From T cells, B-cell-depleted T cells, or PBMCs came the material, which was cDNA or gDNA.

The receptor was isolated from a woman aged 40 to 49 with active or convalescent COVID-19. What was sequenced was peripheral blood. V usage is TRBV27 and J usage is TRBJ2-1; 10 bases line up with TRBD2. This CDR3 is CASSSLPGLATHNEQFF. CDR3 sequence (DNA): TGTGCCAGCAGTTCTCTCCCGGGACTAGCGACCCACAATGAGCAGTTCTTC.